This TCR beta chain was sequenced for a study of HIV-infected patients and healthy controls. Study results and limitations: In HIV-infected patients, the apparent post-therapy Gini index recovery did not replicate in size-matched data. Slight age and sex differences between study cohorts did not explain the diversity differences.

This clonotype was picked up many times. Its target is unknown. CDR3 length: 17 amino acids. V shed 5 bases and J shed 4 bases, with 20 bases lying between them. Germline loops: CDR1 LNHDA, CDR2 SQIVND (reference sequence). Alpha and beta constant-region primers primed reverse transcription of about 500 ng RNA. Separate chain-specific third strand synthesis with multiplexing indices produced the alpha and beta libraries. The cDNA received a 5' RACE adapter containing a random hexamer plus an SP2 sequencing primer site. A single record per CDR3 protein comes from TCRdb applying MiXCR to the 5' RACE reads. The sample lists 15,000 to 19,000 distinct CDR3 sequences, around 7.7% seen once, with 7% to 10% in the top ten. No cell fractionation was done, so the repertoire covers all unsorted peripheral blood T cells. The RNA source was an approximately 2.4 ml peripheral blood draw.

The TCR originated in an adult in good health. The specimen sequenced was blood. The rearrangement uses TRBV19 and TRBJ2-2; D assignment may be TRBD1 or TRBD2 (5 bases each). DNA for the CDR3: TGTGCCAGTAGTCCAGGGACCTCCACAACAGCCACCGGGGAGCTGTTTTTT. Translation: CASSPGTSTTATGELFF.